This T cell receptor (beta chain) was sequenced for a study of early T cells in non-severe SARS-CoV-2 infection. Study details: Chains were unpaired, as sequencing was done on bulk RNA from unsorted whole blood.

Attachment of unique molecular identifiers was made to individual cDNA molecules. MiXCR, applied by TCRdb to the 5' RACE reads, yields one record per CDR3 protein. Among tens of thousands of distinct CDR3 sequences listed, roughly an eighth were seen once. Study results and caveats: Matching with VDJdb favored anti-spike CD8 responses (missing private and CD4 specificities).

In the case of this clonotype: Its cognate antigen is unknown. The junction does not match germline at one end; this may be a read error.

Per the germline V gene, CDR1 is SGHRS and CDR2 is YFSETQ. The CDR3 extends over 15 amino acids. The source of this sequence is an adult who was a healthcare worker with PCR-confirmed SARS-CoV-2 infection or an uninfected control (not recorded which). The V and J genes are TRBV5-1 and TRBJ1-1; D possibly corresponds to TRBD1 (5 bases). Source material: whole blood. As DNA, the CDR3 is TGCGCCAGCAGGGGGGAGAAGGACCTCCCCTCTGAGGCTTTCTTT. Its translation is CASRGEKDLPSEAFF.